This T cell receptor beta chain stems from a study of neurological immune-mediated disorders. TCRdb re-derived calls from the 5' RACE reads in MiXCR, one entry per CDR3 protein. This table holds about 77,000 distinct CDR3 sequences, approximately 9.4% found once. Germline CDR1 is KGHDR and CDR2 is SFDVKD. Trimming pared 2 bases from V and 8 bases from J, leaving 11 bases between. This CDR3 region has 13 residues. The sample taken for sequencing was PBMCs. The chain is built from TRBV24-1 and TRBJ2-5; D call uncertain. The clonotype originates from a man aged 50-59 years in good health. The CDR3 nucleotides are TGTGCCACCAGTGATTCCCAATTAGTTACCCAGTACTTC. It specifies CATSDSQLVTQYF.